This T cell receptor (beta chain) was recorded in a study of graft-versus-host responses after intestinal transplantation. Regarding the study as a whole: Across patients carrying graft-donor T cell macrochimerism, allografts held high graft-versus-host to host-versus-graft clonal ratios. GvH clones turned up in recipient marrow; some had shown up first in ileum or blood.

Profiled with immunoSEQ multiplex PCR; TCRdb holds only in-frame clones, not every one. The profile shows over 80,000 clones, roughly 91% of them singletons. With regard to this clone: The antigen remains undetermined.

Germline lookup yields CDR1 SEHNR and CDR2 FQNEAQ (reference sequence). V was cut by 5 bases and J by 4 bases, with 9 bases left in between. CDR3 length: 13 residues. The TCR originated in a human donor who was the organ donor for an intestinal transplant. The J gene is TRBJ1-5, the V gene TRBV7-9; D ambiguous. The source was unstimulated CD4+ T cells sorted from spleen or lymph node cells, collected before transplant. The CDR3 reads CASSLGFNQPQHF. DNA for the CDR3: TGTGCCAGCAGCCTCGGTTTTAATCAGCCCCAGCATTTT.